Listed below are T cell receptor beta chains from one sample, sequenced in a study of blood T cell repertoires in COVID-19. TCRdb keeps only in-frame clones here, not all; method: immunoSEQ multiplex PCR. The sample has 200,000 to 250,000 clones, 65% to 90% seen once. Specimen: peripheral blood. The receptor source for this set is a woman in her forties or fifties with acute or convalescent COVID-19. Each CDR3 is given with its conserved first and last residue. D genes are given only for firm matches. Only some rows state a clone size, as once, few, many or a class for expanded clones.

j_gene,d_gene,abundance,v_gene,CDR3aa,CDR3nt
TRBJ2-5,TRBD2,NA,TRBV5-6,CASMESGGSETQYF,TGTGCCAGTATGGAGAGCGGGGGGTCCGAGACCCAGTACTTC
TRBJ2-1,NA,NA,TRBV3-1/TRBV3-2,CASSQGAQTNSEQFF,TGTGCCAGCAGCCAGGGGGCCCAGACAAATAGTGAGCAGTTCTTC
TRBJ2-4,NA,NA,TRBV4-2,CASSQEPAAENIQYF,TGTGCCAGCAGCCAAGAGCCCGCGGCGGAAAACATTCAGTACTTC
TRBJ2-3,NA,NA,TRBV6-1,CASSERQGNTQYF,TGTGCCAGCAGTGAGAGGCAGGGAAATACGCAGTATTTT
TRBJ2-5,TRBD1,NA,TRBV5-4,CASTLVGGRETQYF,TGTGCCAGCACCCTGGTAGGGGGCCGGGAGACCCAGTACTTC
TRBJ2-7,NA,once,TRBV5-1,CASSPPAGGSSYEQYF,TGCGCCAGCAGCCCTCCTGCCGGGGGAAGCTCCTACGAGCAGTACTTC
TRBJ2-5,NA,NA,TRBV7-2,CASSLATGIWETQYF,TGTGCCAGCAGCTTAGCCACAGGGATCTGGGAGACCCAGTACTTC
TRBJ1-5,NA,NA,TRBV9,CASSPQYQPQHF,TGTGCCAGCAGCCCCCAGTACCAGCCCCAGCATTTT
TRBJ2-3,TRBD2,NA,TRBV11-2,CASSIAGLATRDTQYF,TGTGCCAGCAGCATTGCCGGACTAGCGACCCGGGATACGCAGTATTTT
TRBJ2-1,NA,NA,TRBV19,CASRPLGSGLYNEQFF,TGTGCCAGTAGGCCCCTTGGTAGCGGACTTTACAATGAGCAGTTCTTC
TRBJ1-6,NA,NA,TRBV19,CASSSAGVWNSPLHF,TGTGCCAGTAGTTCTGCGGGGGTATGGAATTCACCCCTCCACTTT
TRBJ2-3,TRBD1,NA,TRBV5-6,CAGSRDRSTDTQYF,TGTGCCGGATCCCGGGACAGGAGCACAGATACGCAGTATTTT
TRBJ2-7,NA,NA,TRBV27,CASSFQALYYEQYF,TGTGCCAGCAGTTTCCAGGCCCTTTACTACGAGCAGTACTTC
TRBJ2-2,NA,NA,TRBV4-1,CASSQFYGGELFF,TGCGCCAGCAGCCAATTTTACGGCGGGGAGCTGTTTTTT
TRBJ2-5,TRBD2,NA,TRBV6-5,CASSIGGRGETQYF,TGTGCCAGCAGTATAGGAGGGCGGGGGGAGACCCAGTACTTC
TRBJ2-7,NA,NA,TRBV6-6,CASSPGVRGVGEQYF,TGTGCCAGCAGTCCGGGAGTCAGGGGGGTTGGAGAGCAGTACTTC